This T cell receptor (beta chain) was sequenced for a study of cytomegalovirus exposure and HLA in healthy donors. Study summary: Drawn from HLA-typed donors, about 85 million unique TCRs were held in an early data release. Whole-study results and caveats: A few V segments could not be told apart, such as TRBV6-2 and TRBV6-3, and were left out.

Primers: 60 Vbeta forward and 13 Jbeta reverse. Clones were sequenced by immunoSEQ multiplex PCR, and TCRdb holds only the in-frame ones, with some missing. The table lists approximately 110,000 clones. The CDR3 extends over 14 amino acids. V was trimmed by 4 bases and J by 0 bases, leaving 8 bases between them. Germline CDR1 is SGHNT and CDR2 is YYREEE (reference sequence). A word on this clone: The antigen is not known.

V is TRBV5-4 and J is TRBJ2-1; possibly TRBD2 for D (5 bases). This receptor was taken from a man aged 50 to 60 in good health and CMV-seronegative. The sequenced sample consisted of PBMCs. This CDR3 is CASSVGSSYNEQFF. The DNA of the CDR3 is TGTGCCAGCAGCGTTGGGAGCTCCTACAATGAGCAGTTCTTC. The whole variable domain, remainder taken from reference TRBV5-4 and TRBJ2-1, is ETGVTQSPTHLIKTRGQQVTLRCSSQSGHNTVSWYQQALGQGPQFIFQYYREEENGRGNFPPRFSGLQFPNYSSELNVNALELDDSALYLCASSVGSSYNEQFFGPGTRLTVL.